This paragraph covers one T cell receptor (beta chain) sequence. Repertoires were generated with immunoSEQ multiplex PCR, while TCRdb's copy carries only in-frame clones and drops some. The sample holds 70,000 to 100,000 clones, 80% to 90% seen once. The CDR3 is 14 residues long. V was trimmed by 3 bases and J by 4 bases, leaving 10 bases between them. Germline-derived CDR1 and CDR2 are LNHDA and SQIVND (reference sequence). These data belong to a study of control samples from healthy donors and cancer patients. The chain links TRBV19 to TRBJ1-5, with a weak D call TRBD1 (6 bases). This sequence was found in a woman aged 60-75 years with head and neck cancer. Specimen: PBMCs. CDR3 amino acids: CASSMGAVNQPQHF. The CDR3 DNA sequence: TGTGCCAGTAGTATGGGGGCAGTAAATCAGCCCCAGCATTTT.